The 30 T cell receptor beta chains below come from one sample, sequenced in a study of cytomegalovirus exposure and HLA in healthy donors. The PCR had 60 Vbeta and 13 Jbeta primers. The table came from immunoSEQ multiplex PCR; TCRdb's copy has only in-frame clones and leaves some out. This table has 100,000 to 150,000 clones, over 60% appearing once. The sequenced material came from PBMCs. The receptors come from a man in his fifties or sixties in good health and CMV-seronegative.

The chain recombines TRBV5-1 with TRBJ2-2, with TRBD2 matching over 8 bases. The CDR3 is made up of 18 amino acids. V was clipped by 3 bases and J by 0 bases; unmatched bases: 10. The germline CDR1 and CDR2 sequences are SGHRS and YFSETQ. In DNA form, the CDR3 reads TGCGCCAGCAGCTCGGGACTAGGGCGGCAATCGAACACCGGGGAGCTGTTTTTT. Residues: CASSSGLGRQSNTGELFF. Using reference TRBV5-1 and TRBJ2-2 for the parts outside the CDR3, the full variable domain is KAGVTQTPRYLIKTRGQQVTLSCSPISGHRSVSWYQQTPGQGLQFLFEYFSETQRNKGNFPGRFSGRQFSNSRSEMNVSTLELGDSALYLCASSSGLGRQSNTGELFFGEGSRLTVL.

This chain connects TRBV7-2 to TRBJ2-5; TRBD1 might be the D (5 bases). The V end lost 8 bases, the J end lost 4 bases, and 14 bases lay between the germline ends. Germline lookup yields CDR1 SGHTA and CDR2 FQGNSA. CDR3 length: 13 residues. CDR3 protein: CASHQGYRETQYF. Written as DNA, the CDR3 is TGTGCCAGCCATCAGGGTTATAGAGAGACCCAGTACTTC.

The CDR3 reads CASSSRGHADTQYF. The CDR3 bases are TGTGCCAGCAGCTCCCGAGGTCATGCAGATACGCAGTATTTT. The chain joins TRBV5-6 to TRBJ2-3; D is ambiguous. The CDR3 spans 14 residues. Germline V lookup: CDR1 SGHDT, CDR2 YYEEEE. V was clipped by 3 bases and J by 4 bases, with 12 bases between them. Variable domain in full (rest from reference TRBV5-6 and TRBJ2-3): DAGVTQSPTHLIKTRGQQVTLRCSPKSGHDTVSWYQQALGQGPQFIFQYYEEEERQRGNFPDRFSGHQFPNYSSELNVNALLLGDSALYLCASSSRGHADTQYFGPGTRLTVL.

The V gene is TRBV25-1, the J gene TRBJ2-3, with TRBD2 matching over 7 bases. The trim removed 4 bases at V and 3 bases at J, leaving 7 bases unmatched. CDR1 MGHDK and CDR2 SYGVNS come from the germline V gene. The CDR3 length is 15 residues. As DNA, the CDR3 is TGTGCCAGCAGTGGTTTCCTCGGGGGGACAGATACGCAGTATTTT. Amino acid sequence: CASSGFLGGTDTQYF.

The CDR3, as DNA: TGTGCCAGCTCATCAGGACAGGGCCATGGCTACACCTTC. Its translation: CASSSGQGHGYTF. V usage is TRBV18 and J usage is TRBJ1-2, with TRBD1 matching over 8 bases. The CDR3 totals 13 residues. V dropped 5 bases and J dropped 6; count of bases not matched to a gene: 5. Looked up from germline, CDR1 is KGHSH and CDR2 is LQKENI.

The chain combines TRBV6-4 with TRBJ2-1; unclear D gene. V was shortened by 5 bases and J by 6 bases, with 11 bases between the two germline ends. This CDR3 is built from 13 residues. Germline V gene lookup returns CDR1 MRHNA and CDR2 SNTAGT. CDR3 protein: CASSTIYGNEQFF. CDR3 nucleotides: TGTGCCAGCAGTACTATTTACGGCAATGAGCAGTTCTTC.

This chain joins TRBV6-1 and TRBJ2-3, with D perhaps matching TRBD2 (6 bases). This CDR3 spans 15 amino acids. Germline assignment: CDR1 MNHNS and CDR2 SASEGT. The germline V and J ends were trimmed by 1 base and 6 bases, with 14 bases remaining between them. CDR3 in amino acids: CASSEERGSRDTQYF. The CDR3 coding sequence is TGTGCCAGCAGTGAAGAACGGGGGTCCAGGGATACGCAGTATTTT.

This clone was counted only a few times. Here the CDR3 DNA reads TGTGCCAGCAGCCCTTGGGGGCTAGCGGGAGACGGGGAGCTGTTTTTT. Residues: CASSPWGLAGDGELFF. V gene TRBV7-2 combines with J gene TRBJ2-2, with 10 bases aligning to TRBD2. V was pared by 5 bases and J by 7 bases, with 10 bases of the junction left unmatched. CDR1 and CDR2 (germline): SGHTA, FQGNSA. This CDR3 comprises 16 residues.

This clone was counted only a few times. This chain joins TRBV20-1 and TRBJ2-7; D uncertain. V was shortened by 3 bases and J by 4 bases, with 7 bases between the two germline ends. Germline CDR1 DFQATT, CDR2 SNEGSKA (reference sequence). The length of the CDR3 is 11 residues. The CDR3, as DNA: TGCAGTGCTAGCGGTGGTTACGAGCAGTACTTC. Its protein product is CSASGGYEQYF.

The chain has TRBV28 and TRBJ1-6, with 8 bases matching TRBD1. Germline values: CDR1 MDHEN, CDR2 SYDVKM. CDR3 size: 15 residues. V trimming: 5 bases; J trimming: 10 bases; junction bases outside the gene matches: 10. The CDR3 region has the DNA TGTGCCAGCAGTCGTTACAGGGGGGGAAAATCACCCCTCCACTTT. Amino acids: CASSRYRGGKSPLHF.

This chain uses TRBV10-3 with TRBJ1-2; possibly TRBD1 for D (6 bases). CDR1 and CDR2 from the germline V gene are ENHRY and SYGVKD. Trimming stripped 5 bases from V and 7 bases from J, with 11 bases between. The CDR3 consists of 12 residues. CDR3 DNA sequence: TGTGCCATCAGTCAACAGGGCTCTGGCTACACCTTC. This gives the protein CAISQQGSGYTF.

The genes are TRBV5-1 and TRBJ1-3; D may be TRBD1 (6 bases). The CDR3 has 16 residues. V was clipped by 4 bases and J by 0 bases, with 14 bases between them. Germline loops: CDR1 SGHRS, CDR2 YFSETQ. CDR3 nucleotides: TGCGCCAGCAGCCTGGACAGACCCGCCTCTGGAAACACCATATATTTT. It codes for CASSLDRPASGNTIYF.

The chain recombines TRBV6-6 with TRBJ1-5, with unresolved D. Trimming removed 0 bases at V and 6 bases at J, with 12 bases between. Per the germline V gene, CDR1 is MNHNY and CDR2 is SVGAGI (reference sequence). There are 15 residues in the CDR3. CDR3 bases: TGTGCCAGCAGTTACTCTTCCGGAGGAGGTCAGCCCCAGCATTTT. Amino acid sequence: CASSYSSGGGQPQHF.

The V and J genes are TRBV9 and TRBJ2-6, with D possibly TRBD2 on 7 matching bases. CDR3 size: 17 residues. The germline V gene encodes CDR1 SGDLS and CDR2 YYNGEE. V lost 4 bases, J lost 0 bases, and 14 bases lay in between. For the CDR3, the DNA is TGTGCCAGCAGCCCCAAGGGGGGGGGCTCTGGGGCCAACGTCCTGACTTTC. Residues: CASSPKGGGSGANVLTF.

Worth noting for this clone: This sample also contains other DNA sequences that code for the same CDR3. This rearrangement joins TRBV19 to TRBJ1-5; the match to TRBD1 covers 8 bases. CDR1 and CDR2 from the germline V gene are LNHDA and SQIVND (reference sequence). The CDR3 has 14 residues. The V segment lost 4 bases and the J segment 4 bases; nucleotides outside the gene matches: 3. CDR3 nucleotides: TGTGCCAGTAGTACCGACAGGGGTAATCAGCCCCAGCATTTT. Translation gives CASSTDRGNQPQHF. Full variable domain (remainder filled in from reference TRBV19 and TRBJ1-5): DGGITQSPKYLFRKEGQNVTLSCEQNLNHDAMYWYRQDPGQGLRLIYYSQIVNDFQKGDIAEGYSVSREKKESFPLTVTSAQKNPTAFYLCASSTDRGNQPQHFGDGTRLSIL.

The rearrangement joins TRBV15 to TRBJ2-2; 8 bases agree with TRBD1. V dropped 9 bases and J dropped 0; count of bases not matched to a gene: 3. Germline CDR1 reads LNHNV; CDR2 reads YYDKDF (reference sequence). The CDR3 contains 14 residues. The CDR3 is CATRDRSNTGELFF. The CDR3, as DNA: TGTGCCACTCGGGACAGGTCGAACACCGGGGAGCTGTTTTTT.

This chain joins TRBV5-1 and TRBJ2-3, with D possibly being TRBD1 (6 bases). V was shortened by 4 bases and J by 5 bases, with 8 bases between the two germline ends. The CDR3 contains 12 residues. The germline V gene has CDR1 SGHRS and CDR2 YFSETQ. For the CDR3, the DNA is TGCGCCAGCAGCAGCAGGGGAGATACGCAGTATTTT. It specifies CASSSRGDTQYF.

CDR3 region: CASSLADGYTF. The DNA of the CDR3 is TGTGCCAGCAGTTTGGCGGATGGCTACACCTTC. The genes are TRBV28 and TRBJ1-2; no definite D call. The germline V and J ends were trimmed by 3 bases and 6 bases, with 5 bases remaining between them. CDR3 length equals 11 residues. Germline V lookup: CDR1 MDHEN, CDR2 SYDVKM.

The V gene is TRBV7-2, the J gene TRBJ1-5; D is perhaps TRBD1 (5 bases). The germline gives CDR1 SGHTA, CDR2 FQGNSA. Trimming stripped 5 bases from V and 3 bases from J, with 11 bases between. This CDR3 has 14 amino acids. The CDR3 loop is CASSKGYPNQPQHF. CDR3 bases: TGTGCCAGCAGCAAGGGGTACCCCAATCAGCCCCAGCATTTT. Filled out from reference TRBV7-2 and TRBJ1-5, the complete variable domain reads GAGVSQSPSNKVTEKGKDVELRCDPISGHTALYWYRQSLGQGLEFLIYFQGNSAPDKSGLPSDRFSAERTGGSVSTLTIQRTQQEDSAVYLCASSKGYPNQPQHFGDGTRLSIL.

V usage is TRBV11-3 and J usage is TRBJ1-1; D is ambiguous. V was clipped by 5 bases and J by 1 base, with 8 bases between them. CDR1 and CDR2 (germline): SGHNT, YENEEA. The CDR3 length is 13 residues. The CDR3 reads CASSKSTNTEAFF. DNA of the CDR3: TGTGCCAGCAGCAAAAGCACGAACACTGAAGCTTTCTTT.

CDR3 sequence reads: CASSRQGPEAFF. Written as DNA, the CDR3 is TGTGCCAGCAGTCGACAGGGCCCTGAAGCTTTCTTT. This rearrangement joins TRBV28 to TRBJ1-1; 7 positions agree with TRBD1. V shed 5 bases and J 6 bases; nucleotides not matched to a gene: 3. Germline loops: CDR1 MDHEN, CDR2 SYDVKM. This CDR3 is 12 amino acids long.

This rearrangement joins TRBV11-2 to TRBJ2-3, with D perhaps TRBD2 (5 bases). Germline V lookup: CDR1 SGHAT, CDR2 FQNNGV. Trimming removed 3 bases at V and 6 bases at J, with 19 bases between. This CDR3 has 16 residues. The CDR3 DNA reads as TGTGCCAGCAGCTTCTCCGGAGGACCCTTTACTGATACGCAGTATTTT. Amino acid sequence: CASSFSGGPFTDTQYF.

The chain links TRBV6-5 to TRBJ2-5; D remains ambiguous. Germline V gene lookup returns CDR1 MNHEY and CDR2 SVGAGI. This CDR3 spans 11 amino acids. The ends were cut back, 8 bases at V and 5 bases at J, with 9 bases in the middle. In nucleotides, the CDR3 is TGTGCCAGCGGGCTAAGGGAGACCCAGTACTTC. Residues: CASGLRETQYF.

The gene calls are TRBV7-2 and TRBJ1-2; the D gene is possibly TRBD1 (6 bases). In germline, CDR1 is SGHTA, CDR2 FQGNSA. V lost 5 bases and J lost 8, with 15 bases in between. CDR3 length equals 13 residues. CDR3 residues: CASSRDRSYGYTF. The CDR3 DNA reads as TGTGCCAGCAGCCGAGACAGGTCGTACGGCTACACCTTC.

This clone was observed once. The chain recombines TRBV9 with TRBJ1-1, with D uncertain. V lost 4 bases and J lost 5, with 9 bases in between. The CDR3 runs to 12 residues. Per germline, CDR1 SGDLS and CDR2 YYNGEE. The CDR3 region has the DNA TGTGCCAGCAGCCGGGATGGAACTGAAGCTTTCTTT. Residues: CASSRDGTEAFF. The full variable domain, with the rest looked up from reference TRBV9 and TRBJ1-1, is DSGVTQTPKHLITATGQRVTLRCSPRSGDLSVYWYQQSLDQGLQFLIQYYNGEERAKGNILERFSAQQFPDLHSELNLSSLELGDSALYFCASSRDGTEAFFGQGTRLTVV.

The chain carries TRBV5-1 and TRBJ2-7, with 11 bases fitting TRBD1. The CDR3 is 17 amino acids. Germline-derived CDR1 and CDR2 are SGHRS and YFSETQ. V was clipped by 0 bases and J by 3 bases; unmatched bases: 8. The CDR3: CASSLAPGTGGHYEQYV. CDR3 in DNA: TGCGCCAGCAGCTTGGCCCCTGGGACAGGGGGTCACTACGAGCAGTACGTC.

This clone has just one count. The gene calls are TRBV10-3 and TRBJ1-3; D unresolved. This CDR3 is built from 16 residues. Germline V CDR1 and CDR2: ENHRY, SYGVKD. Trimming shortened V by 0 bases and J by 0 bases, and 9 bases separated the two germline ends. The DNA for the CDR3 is TGTGCCATCAGTGAGTCGAGACTGATCTCTGGAAACACCATATATTTT. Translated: CAISESRLISGNTIYF.

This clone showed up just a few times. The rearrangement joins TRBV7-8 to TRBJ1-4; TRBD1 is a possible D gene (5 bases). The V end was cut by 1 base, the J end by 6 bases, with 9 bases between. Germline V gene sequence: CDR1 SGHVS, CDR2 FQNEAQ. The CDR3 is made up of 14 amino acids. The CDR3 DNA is TGTGCCAGCAGCTTAGGCAGGGTACATGAAAAACTGTTTTTT. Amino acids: CASSLGRVHEKLFF.

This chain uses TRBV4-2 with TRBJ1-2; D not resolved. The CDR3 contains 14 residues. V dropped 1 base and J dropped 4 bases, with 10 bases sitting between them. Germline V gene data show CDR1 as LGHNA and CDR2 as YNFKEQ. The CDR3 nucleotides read TGTGCCAGCAGCCAAGTGGAGAGTAGCTATGGCTACACCTTC. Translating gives CASSQVESSYGYTF.

The DNA of the CDR3 is TGTGCCAGCAGCGCGGGAACCTACAATGAGCAGTTCTTC. Amino acids: CASSAGTYNEQFF. The chain combines TRBV9 with TRBJ2-1, with D possibly TRBD2 on 5 matching bases. Germline CDR1 and CDR2: SGDLS and YYNGEE. The V end was cut by 3 bases, the J end by 2 bases, with 6 bases between. The CDR3 runs to 13 residues.